These 17 T cell receptor beta chains originate from one sample sequenced in a study of shared clonotypes between healthy human individuals. Selected positively for CCR7 and CD45RO-negative, naive CD8 cells excluded terminally differentiated effector memory CD45RA+ cells. The repertoire was sequenced with immunoSEQ multiplex PCR; TCRdb's copy has only in-frame clones and lacks some. This table has approximately 2,000,000 clones, around 95% appearing once. The sample comprised naive CD8+ T cells from PBMCs. These receptors were obtained from a man aged 18 to 35 in good health. Some clones in this sample may be carry-over from other donors' samples.

V is TRBV19 and J is TRBJ1-5; D unclear. V was pared by 4 bases and J by 0 bases, with 13 bases between. Germline-derived CDR1 and CDR2 are LNHDA and SQIVND (reference sequence). The CDR3 sequence is 16 residues long. The CDR3 DNA reads TGTGCCAGTAGTACCGGTTTAGTCCCTAGCAATCAGCCCCAGCATTTT. Translation: CASSTGLVPSNQPQHF.

The chain combines TRBV14 with TRBJ2-7; D assignment may be TRBD1 or TRBD2 (6 bases each). CDR1 and CDR2 (germline): SGHDN, FVKESK. The CDR3 is made up of 12 amino acids. V was trimmed by 4 bases and J by 5 bases, leaving 9 bases between them. The CDR3 loop reads CASSRRDNEQYF. In DNA form, the CDR3 reads TGTGCCAGCAGCCGGCGGGACAACGAGCAGTACTTC. Filled out from reference TRBV14 and TRBJ2-7, the complete variable domain reads EAGVTQFPSHSVIEKGQTVTLRCDPISGHDNLYWYRRVMGKEIKFLLHFVKESKQDESGMPNNRFLAERTGGTYSTLKVQPAELEDSGVYFCASSRRDNEQYFGPGTRLTVT.

Of note for this clone: Other DNA sequences in this specimen translate into the identical CDR3. CDR3 in DNA: TGTGCCAGCAGTTTCCGGGGTCACGAGCAGTTCTTC. Its protein is CASSFRGHEQFF. The rearrangement links TRBV27 to TRBJ2-1; D perhaps matches TRBD2 (5 bases). Trimming removed 3 bases at V and 10 bases at J, with 10 bases between. Looked up from germline, CDR1 is MNHEY and CDR2 is SMNVEV (reference sequence). This CDR3 is built from 12 residues.

The CDR3 here is CASSELGRAGELFF. Written as DNA, the CDR3 is TGTGCCAGCAGTGAATTAGGTCGGGCCGGGGAGCTGTTTTTT. V is TRBV6-1 and J is TRBJ2-2, with no clear D. This CDR3 has 14 residues. V was trimmed by 2 bases and J by 6 bases, leaving 10 bases between them. The germline gives CDR1 MNHNS, CDR2 SASEGT.

CDR3 nucleotide sequence: TGTGCCAGCAGTTTGACGGGCGGCCACTATGGCTACACCTTC. Its protein is CASSLTGGHYGYTF. The chain recombines TRBV6-5 with TRBJ1-2; D gene uncertain. The CDR3 extends over 14 amino acids. The ends were cut back, 4 bases at V and 3 bases at J, with 12 bases in the middle. Looked up from germline, CDR1 is MNHEY and CDR2 is SVGAGI.

A word on this clone: A much bigger clone sits one base away, suggesting this may be a read error. Other nucleotide sequences from this sample produce the same CDR3. The chain joins TRBV13 to TRBJ2-7; D gene ambiguous. V was clipped by 0 bases and J by 4 bases, with 1 base between them. The CDR3 totals 11 residues. The germline V gene has CDR1 PRHDT and CDR2 FYEKMQ (reference sequence). The CDR3 nucleotides are TGTGCCAGCAGCTTAGGGTACGAGCAGTACTTC. Protein: CASSLGYEQYF.

The table lists this clone with a count of one. This chain links TRBV27 with TRBJ2-1; no clear D. Germline CDR1 is MNHEY and CDR2 is SMNVEV (reference sequence). The CDR3 totals 18 residues. V was cut by 6 bases and J by 4 bases, with 25 bases left in between. The CDR3 DNA follows: TGTGCCAGCAGCACCTTCGTTGGGGTTCGTTCGGTTTACAATGAGCAGTTCTTC. Its translation is CASSTFVGVRSVYNEQFF.

The rearrangement uses TRBV5-1 and TRBJ1-1, with D perhaps matching TRBD1 (6 bases). CDR3 length: 13 amino acids. V shed 0 bases and J shed 6 bases, with 9 bases lying between them. CDR1 is SGHRS, CDR2 YFSETQ, per germline. CDR3 loop: CASSLEQGAEAFF. DNA of the CDR3: TGCGCCAGCAGCTTGGAACAGGGCGCTGAAGCTTTCTTT.

With respect to this clone: Other DNA sequences in the same sample also yield this CDR3. The genes are TRBV13 and TRBJ2-1, with TRBD1 identical over 11 bases. Germline loops: CDR1 PRHDT, CDR2 FYEKMQ (reference sequence). The J segment lost 4 bases and the V segment lost 3 bases, leaving 2 bases of the junction unmatched. The CDR3 spans 15 residues. CDR3 residues: CASSLGTGGYNEQFF. The CDR3 coding sequence is TGTGCCAGCAGCTTGGGGACAGGGGGATACAATGAGCAGTTCTTC.

The chain uses TRBV29-1 and TRBJ1-2; no clear D. Per the germline V gene, CDR1 is SQVTM and CDR2 is ANQGSEA. Trimming took off 6 bases at V and 2 bases at J, with 7 bases between the two ends. CDR3 length: 11 residues. This CDR3 is CSVRENYGYTF. DNA for the CDR3: TGCAGCGTCCGGGAAAACTATGGCTACACCTTC.

CDR3 nucleotides: TGTGCCAGCAGAGTAGACAGGGAAAGGGGCTACGAGCAGTACTTC. Its translation: CASRVDRERGYEQYF. This chain connects TRBV28 to TRBJ2-7; TRBD1 aligns across 7 bases. Germline CDR1 is MDHEN and CDR2 is SYDVKM. V gave up 6 bases and J gave up 3 bases; unmatched junction bases: 11. CDR3 length equals 15 residues.

V usage is TRBV7-9 and J usage is TRBJ1-4; 10 positions agree with TRBD1. The ends lost 6 bases at V and 6 bases at J; junction bases unmatched: 1. CDR3 size: 13 residues. CDR1 SEHNR and CDR2 FQNEAQ come from the germline V gene (reference sequence). The CDR3 loop is CASSGTGDEKLFF. For the CDR3, the DNA is TGTGCCAGCAGTGGGACAGGGGATGAAAAACTGTTTTTT. The full variable domain, completed using reference TRBV7-9 and TRBJ1-4, is DTGVSQNPRHKITKRGQNVTFRCDPISEHNRLYWYRQTLGQGPEFLTYFQNEAQLEKSRLLSDRFSAERPKGSFSTLEIQRTEQGDSAMYLCASSGTGDEKLFFGSGTQLSVL.

V and J are TRBV11-3 and TRBJ2-1; 8 nucleotides agree with TRBD2. Losses at the gene ends were 6 bases for V and 8 bases for J; bases not matched to a gene: 21. The germline V gene has CDR1 SGHNT and CDR2 YENEEA. The CDR3 consists of 18 residues. For the CDR3, the DNA is TGTGCCAGCAGTGGGGGGGATCGAAGCGGGAGCCCCAGGGATGAGCAGTTCTTC. Translated: CASSGGDRSGSPRDEQFF.

V usage is TRBV27 and J usage is TRBJ2-7; D gene ambiguous. Germline CDR1 MNHEY, CDR2 SMNVEV (reference sequence). Trimming shortened V by 3 bases and J by 5 bases, and 11 bases separated the two germline ends. The CDR3 runs 13 residues. The CDR3 DNA reads as TGTGCCAGCAGTTTGGCTAGTCGCAACGAGCAGTACTTC. Protein: CASSLASRNEQYF.

For this clone: Other DNA sequences of this sample code for an identical CDR3. The rearrangement links TRBV7-3 to TRBJ1-1; a weak D match, TRBD1 (5 bases). The CDR3 loop spans 14 amino acids. Trimming took 2 bases from V and 0 from J, leaving 7 bases between them. Looked up from germline, CDR1 is SGHTA and CDR2 is FQGTGA. CDR3 sequence reads: CASSLGGLNTEAFF. CDR3 coding DNA: TGTGCCAGCAGCTTAGGGGGGTTGAACACTGAAGCTTTCTTT.

J is TRBJ2-1 and V is TRBV6-5; D is unclear. V lost 0 bases, J lost 7 bases, and 13 bases lay in between. This CDR3 spans 15 amino acids. Germline CDR1 is MNHEY and CDR2 is SVGAGI. The CDR3 region is CASSYSGNMGNEQFF. The CDR3 DNA reads as TGTGCCAGCAGTTACTCAGGAAACATGGGGAATGAGCAGTTCTTC.

The gene calls are TRBV29-1 and TRBJ2-1; D unresolved. CDR3 length: 12 amino acids. CDR1 and CDR2 (germline): SQVTM, ANQGSEA. V lost 2 bases to trimming and J lost 8 bases, with 10 bases between them. The CDR3 coding sequence is TGCAGCGTTGAACGGTTTGCCGATGAGCAGTTCTTC. Its protein is CSVERFADEQFF.